This T cell receptor (beta chain) was captured in a study of blood T cell repertoires in COVID-19. Study-level information: Collection of acute and convalescent COVID-19 samples took place in the United States, Italy and Spain. In each case, the material was cDNA or gDNA derived from T cells, B-cell-depleted T cells, or PBMCs.

With 7 bases clipped from V and 7 bases from J, the junction kept 4 bases outside the gene matches. The CDR3 totals 12 residues. The germline V gene encodes CDR1 SQVTM and CDR2 ANQGSEA. As originally analysed: Estimated nucleated cell counts came from reference gene primer amplification. Profiled with immunoSEQ multiplex PCR; TCRdb holds only in-frame clones, not every one. The V and J calls and clone size are taken from that table; D and trimming were inferred from the DNA. The profile shows 200,000 to 300,000 clones, around 83% of them singletons. Sequenced material: peripheral blood. This TCR came from a woman in her thirties or forties who had recovered from COVID-19. This sequence joins TRBV29-1 and TRBJ2-1, with 10 bases matching TRBD1. The CDR3 nucleotides are TGCAGCGCCGGACAGGGGGGGAATGAGCAGTTCTTC. It is translated as CSAGQGGNEQFF.